The 12 T cell receptor beta chains presented below share a single source sample, sequenced in a study of cytomegalovirus exposure and HLA in healthy donors. Primers included in the PCR were 60 Vbeta and 13 Jbeta primers. Clones were read by immunoSEQ multiplex PCR, and TCRdb kept only the in-frame ones, dropping some. This sample's table reports tens of thousands of clones. Sequences were obtained from PBMCs. The receptors come from a young man in good health and CMV-seronegative.

This clone is labeled medium-sized based on frequency. CDR3 amino acids: CAIREGQSSFEAFF. Written as DNA, the CDR3 is TGTGCCATCAGGGAGGGACAAAGTAGCTTTGAAGCTTTCTTT. The chain combines TRBV10-3 with TRBJ1-1, with D tentatively TRBD1 (6 bases). The germline gives CDR1 ENHRY, CDR2 SYGVKD. The CDR3 has 14 amino acids. The V end lost 6 bases, the J end lost 7 bases, and 18 bases lay between the germline ends.

The genes are TRBV6-1 and TRBJ2-1; 10 bases line up with TRBD2. The CDR3 consists of 14 residues. Germline CDR1 is MNHNS and CDR2 is SASEGT. The trim removed 7 bases at V and 8 bases at J, leaving 8 bases unmatched. The CDR3 coding sequence is TGTGCCAGCAAAGAAGGACTAGCGGTTCATGAGCAGTTCTTC. It is translated as CASKEGLAVHEQFF.

V gene TRBV29-1 combines with J gene TRBJ2-1, with D perhaps matching TRBD1 (5 bases). The V end lost 4 bases, the J end lost 5 bases, and 9 bases lay between the germline ends. The CDR3 is 12 amino acids. Germline assignment: CDR1 SQVTM and CDR2 ANQGSEA. The CDR3 DNA reads TGCAGCGTTGGACAGACCGACAATGAGCAGTTCTTC. This gives the protein CSVGQTDNEQFF.

The rearrangement uses TRBV9 and TRBJ2-5; TRBD2 matches 9 bases. The ends lost 0 bases at V and 5 bases at J; junction bases unmatched: 5. Germline assignment: CDR1 SGDLS and CDR2 YYNGEE. The CDR3 runs 15 residues. Here the CDR3 reads CASSVAAGGPETQYF. In DNA, the CDR3 is TGTGCCAGCAGCGTAGCGGCGGGAGGGCCGGAGACCCAGTACTTC.

The CDR3 is CASSSSLDRVLHNEQFF. In DNA, the CDR3 is TGTGCCAGCAGCTCGAGTCTCGACAGGGTGTTGCACAATGAGCAGTTCTTC. This chain uses TRBV5-4 with TRBJ2-1; the match to TRBD1 covers 7 bases. The CDR3 runs 17 residues. V was pared by 3 bases and J by 5 bases, with 14 bases of the junction left unmatched. Per germline, CDR1 SGHNT and CDR2 YYREEE (reference sequence).

V gene TRBV19 combines with J gene TRBJ1-1; D remains ambiguous. Germline CDR1 and CDR2: LNHDA and SQIVND (reference sequence). There are 13 residues in the CDR3. Trimming stripped 6 bases from V and 4 bases from J, with 12 bases between. This CDR3 is CASRDQTITEAFF. In DNA, the CDR3 is TGTGCCAGTAGGGATCAGACTATCACTGAAGCTTTCTTT.

The chain is built from TRBV2 and TRBJ1-1; a possible D gene is TRBD1 (6 bases). The CDR3 covers 13 residues. Germline values: CDR1 SNHLY, CDR2 FYNNEI. With 11 bases removed from V and 1 base from J, the gap between germline ends came to 14 bases. The CDR3: CAGKTGENTEAFF. The CDR3 nucleotides are TGTGCCGGTAAGACAGGAGAGAACACTGAAGCTTTCTTT.

The chain has TRBV6-1 and TRBJ2-3; weak D call: TRBD2 (5 bases). Trimming left V 2 bases short and J 1 base short, with 13 bases between. Germline V CDR1 and CDR2: MNHNS, SASEGT. This CDR3 has 16 residues. In DNA form, the CDR3 reads TGTGCCAGCAGTGAACACCAGCGGTCACGCACAGATACGCAGTATTTT. This translates into CASSEHQRSRTDTQYF.

To note about this clone: Sequence at one end of the junction differs from germline and may be a read error. The chain combines TRBV5-1 with TRBJ2-7; tentative D call: TRBD1 (6 bases). The CDR3 is 15 residues long. Germline V gives CDR1 SGHRS, CDR2 YFSETQ. The CDR3 DNA sequence: TGCGCCAGCAGCTTGTGGGCAGGGGATGACCACGAGCAGTGCTTC. Translated: CASSLWAGDDHEQCF.

J is TRBJ1-1 and V is TRBV11-2; D gene unclear. Looked up from germline, CDR1 is SGHAT and CDR2 is FQNNGV. The CDR3 contains 11 residues. V was trimmed by 5 bases and J by 11 bases, leaving 12 bases between them. The CDR3 DNA is TGTGCCAGCAGCACGAAGGACTCGGCTTTCTTT. It yields the protein CASSTKDSAFF. The full variable domain, completed using reference TRBV11-2 and TRBJ1-1, is EAGVAQSPRYKIIEKRQSVAFWCNPISGHATLYWYQQILGQGPKLLIQFQNNGVVDDSQLPKDRFSAERLKGVDSTLKIQPAKLEDSAVYLCASSTKDSAFFGQGTRLTVV.

The chain employs TRBV5-1 and TRBJ1-1; D remains unclear. Trimming shortened V by 1 base and J by 3 bases, and 10 bases separated the two germline ends. The CDR3 has 14 residues. Per germline, CDR1 SGHRS and CDR2 YFSETQ. CDR3 protein: CASSLSGEDTEAFF. CDR3 nucleotide sequence: TGCGCCAGCAGCTTGTCCGGGGAAGACACTGAAGCTTTCTTT. Full variable domain (rest looked up from reference TRBV5-1 and TRBJ1-1): KAGVTQTPRYLIKTRGQQVTLSCSPISGHRSVSWYQQTPGQGLQFLFEYFSETQRNKGNFPGRFSGRQFSNSRSEMNVSTLELGDSALYLCASSLSGEDTEAFFGQGTRLTVV.

The chain joins TRBV5-6 to TRBJ2-2; TRBD2 might be the D (6 bases). The CDR3 has 15 residues. Germline lookup yields CDR1 SGHDT and CDR2 YYEEEE. V was cut by 2 bases and J by 6 bases, with 14 bases left in between. As DNA, the CDR3 is TGTGCCAGCAGCTTTTTCGGGAGTATCCCCGGGGAGCTGTTTTTT. Residues: CASSFFGSIPGELFF.